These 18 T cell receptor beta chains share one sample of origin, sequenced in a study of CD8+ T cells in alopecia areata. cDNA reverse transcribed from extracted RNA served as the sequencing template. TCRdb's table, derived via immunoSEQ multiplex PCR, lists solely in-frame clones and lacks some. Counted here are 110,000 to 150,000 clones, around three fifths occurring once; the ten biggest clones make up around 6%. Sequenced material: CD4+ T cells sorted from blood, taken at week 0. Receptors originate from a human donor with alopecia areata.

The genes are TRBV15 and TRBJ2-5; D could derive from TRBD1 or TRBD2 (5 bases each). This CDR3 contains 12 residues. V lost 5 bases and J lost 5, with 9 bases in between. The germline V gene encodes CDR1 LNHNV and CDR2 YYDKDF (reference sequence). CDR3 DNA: TGTGCCACCAGCGAGGGGTGGGAGACCCAGTACTTC. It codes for CATSEGWETQYF.

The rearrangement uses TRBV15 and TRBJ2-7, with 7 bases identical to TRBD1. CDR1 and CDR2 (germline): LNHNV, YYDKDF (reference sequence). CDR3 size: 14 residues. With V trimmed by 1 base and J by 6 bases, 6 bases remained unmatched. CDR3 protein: CATSRATTGVEQYF. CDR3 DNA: TGTGCCACCAGCAGAGCCACAACAGGGGTCGAGCAGTACTTC.

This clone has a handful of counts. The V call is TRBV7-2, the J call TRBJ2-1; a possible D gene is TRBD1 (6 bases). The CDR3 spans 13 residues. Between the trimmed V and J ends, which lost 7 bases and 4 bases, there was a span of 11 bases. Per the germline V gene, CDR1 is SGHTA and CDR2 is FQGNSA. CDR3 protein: CASTQGPYNEQFF. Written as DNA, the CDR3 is TGTGCCAGCACCCAGGGGCCGTACAATGAGCAGTTCTTC.

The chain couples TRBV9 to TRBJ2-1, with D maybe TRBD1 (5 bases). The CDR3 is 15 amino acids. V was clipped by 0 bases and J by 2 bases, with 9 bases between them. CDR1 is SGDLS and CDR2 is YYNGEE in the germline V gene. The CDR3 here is CASSVVDSTYNEQFF. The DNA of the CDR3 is TGTGCCAGCAGCGTAGTAGACAGTACCTACAATGAGCAGTTCTTC.

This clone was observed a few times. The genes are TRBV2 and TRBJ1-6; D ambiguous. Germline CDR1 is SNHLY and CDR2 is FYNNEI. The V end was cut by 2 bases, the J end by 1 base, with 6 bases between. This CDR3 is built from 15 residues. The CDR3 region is CASSEWGSYNSPLHF. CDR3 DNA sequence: TGTGCCAGCAGTGAATGGGGTTCCTATAATTCACCCCTCCACTTT.

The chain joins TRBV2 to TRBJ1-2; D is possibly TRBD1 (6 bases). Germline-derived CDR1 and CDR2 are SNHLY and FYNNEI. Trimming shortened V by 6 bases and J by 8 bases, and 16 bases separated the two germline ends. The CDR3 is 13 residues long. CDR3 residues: CASRGTGTEGYTF. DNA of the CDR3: TGTGCCAGCAGAGGTACAGGGACTGAGGGCTACACCTTC.

The CDR3, as DNA: TGTGCCAGCAGACCAGGGGGCGAAGGTCAGCCCCAGCATTTT. It translates to CASRPGGEGQPQHF. The chain combines TRBV6-6 with TRBJ1-5; 8 nucleotides align to TRBD1. This CDR3 comprises 14 residues. V lost 6 bases and J lost 6; bases outside the gene matches: 7. Germline V gene sequence: CDR1 MNHNY, CDR2 SVGAGI (reference sequence).

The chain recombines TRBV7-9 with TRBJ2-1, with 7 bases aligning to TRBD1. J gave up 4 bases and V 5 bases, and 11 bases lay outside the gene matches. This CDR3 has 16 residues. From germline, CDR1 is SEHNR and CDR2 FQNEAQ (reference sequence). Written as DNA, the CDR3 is TGTGCCAGCAGCCACCTCCCGGGACAGACTTACAATGAGCAGTTCTTC. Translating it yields CASSHLPGQTYNEQFF.

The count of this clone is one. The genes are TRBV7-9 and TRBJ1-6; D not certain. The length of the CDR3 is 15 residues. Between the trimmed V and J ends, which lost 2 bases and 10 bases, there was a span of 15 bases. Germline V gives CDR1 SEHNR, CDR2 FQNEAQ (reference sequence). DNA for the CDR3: TGTGCCAGCAGCTTAAGCCCCCTGTTGGGATCACCCCTCCACTTT. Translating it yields CASSLSPLLGSPLHF.

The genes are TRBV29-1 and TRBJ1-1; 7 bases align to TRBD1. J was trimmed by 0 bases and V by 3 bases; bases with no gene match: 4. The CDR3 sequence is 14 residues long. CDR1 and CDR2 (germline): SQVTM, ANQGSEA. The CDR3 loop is CSVEGQLLNTEAFF. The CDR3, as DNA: TGCAGCGTTGAGGGACAGCTATTGAACACTGAAGCTTTCTTT. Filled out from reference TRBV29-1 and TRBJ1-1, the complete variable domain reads SAVISQKPSRDICQRGTSLTIQCQVDSQVTMMFWYRQQPGQSLTLIATANQGSEATYESGFVIDKFPISRPNLTFSTLTVSNMSPEDSSIYLCSVEGQLLNTEAFFGQGTRLTVV.

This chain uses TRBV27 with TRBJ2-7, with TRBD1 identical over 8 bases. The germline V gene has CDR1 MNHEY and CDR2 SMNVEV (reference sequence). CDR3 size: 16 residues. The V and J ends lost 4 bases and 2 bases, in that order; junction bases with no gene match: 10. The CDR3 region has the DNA TGTGCCAGCAGTTCGAGAGGCAGGGGGCTAACCTACGAGCAGTACTTC. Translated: CASSSRGRGLTYEQYF.

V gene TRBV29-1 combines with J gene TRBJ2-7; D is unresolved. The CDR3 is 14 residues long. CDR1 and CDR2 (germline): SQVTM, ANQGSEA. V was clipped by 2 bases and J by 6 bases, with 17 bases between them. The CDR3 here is CSVESGRVFGEQYF. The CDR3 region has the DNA TGCAGCGTTGAAAGTGGACGGGTTTTTGGCGAGCAGTACTTC.

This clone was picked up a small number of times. Here the CDR3 DNA reads TGTGCCAGCAGAATACCCGGTGGTGAGCAGTTCTTC. This codes for CASRIPGGEQFF. The chain joins TRBV6-6 to TRBJ2-1, with D unclear. The CDR3 covers 12 residues. CDR1 and CDR2 (germline): MNHNY, SVGAGI (reference sequence). Deletions cut 6 bases from V and 9 bases from J, with 12 bases between.

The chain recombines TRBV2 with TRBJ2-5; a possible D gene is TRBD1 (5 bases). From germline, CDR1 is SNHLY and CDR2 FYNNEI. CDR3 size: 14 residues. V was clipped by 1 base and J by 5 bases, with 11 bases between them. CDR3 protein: CASSEDSRVETQYF. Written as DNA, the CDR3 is TGTGCCAGCAGTGAAGATTCCAGGGTGGAGACCCAGTACTTC.

In DNA, the CDR3 is TGTGCCAGCTCACAATCACGGGACCCAAGCATTCAGTACTTC. This sequence encodes CASSQSRDPSIQYF. The chain recombines TRBV18 with TRBJ2-4, with D possibly being TRBD1 or TRBD2 (5 bases each). This CDR3 region has 14 residues. Trimming took off 4 bases at V and 9 bases at J, with 16 bases between the two ends. CDR1 is KGHSH, CDR2 LQKENI, per germline.

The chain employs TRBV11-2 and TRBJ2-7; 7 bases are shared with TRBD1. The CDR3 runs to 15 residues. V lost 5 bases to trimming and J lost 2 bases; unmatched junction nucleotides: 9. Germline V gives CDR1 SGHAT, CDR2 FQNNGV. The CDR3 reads CASSLGTVITYEQYF. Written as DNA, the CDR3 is TGTGCCAGCAGCCTTGGGACAGTCATTACCTACGAGCAGTACTTC.

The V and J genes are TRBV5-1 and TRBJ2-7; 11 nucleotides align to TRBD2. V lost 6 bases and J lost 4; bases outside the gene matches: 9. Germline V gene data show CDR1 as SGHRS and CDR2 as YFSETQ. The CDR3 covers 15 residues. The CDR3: CASTQATSGGYEQYF. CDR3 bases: TGCGCCAGCACCCAGGCTACTAGCGGGGGTTACGAGCAGTACTTC.

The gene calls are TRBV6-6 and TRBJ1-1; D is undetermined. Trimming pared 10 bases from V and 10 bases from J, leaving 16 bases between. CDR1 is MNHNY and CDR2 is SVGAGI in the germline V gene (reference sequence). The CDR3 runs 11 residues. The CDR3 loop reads CATASEKVAFF. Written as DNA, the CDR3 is TGTGCCACCGCCTCCGAAAAGGTAGCTTTCTTT.